The following is a T cell receptor beta chain sequence with its context. Its antigen is not known. The sample contains more than one DNA sequence encoding this CDR3. This sample was included in a study of shared clonotypes between healthy human individuals. Looking at the study overall: Donor composition was a couple of women and a few men, aged 18 to 49. Used for every donor were three CD4 naive, three CD4 memory, two CD8 naive and one CD8 memory plate.

Study-level points and caveats: Among several donors, roughly 5.4% of naive CD4 clonotypes were found in common. Sorted-subset sequencing, rarefaction showed, was incomplete despite large depth.

The method was immunoSEQ multiplex PCR; TCRdb's version includes in-frame clones alone and lacks a portion of them. The table has about a million clones, roughly 77% seen once. This TCR was recovered from a man aged 18 to 29 in good health. Some clones in this sample may be carry-over from other donors' samples. Sequencing was performed on memory CD4+ T cells from PBMCs. As for subset: CD45RA-negative fraction.

The CDR3 sequence is CASSLGGLGYEQYF. In nucleotides, the CDR3 is TGCGCCAGCAGCTTGGGAGGACTAGGCTACGAGCAGTACTTC. The chain uses TRBV5-1 and TRBJ2-7, with TRBD2 matching over 7 bases. This CDR3 has 14 amino acids. Trimming cost V 0 bases and J 3 bases; bases outside gene matches: 3. Germline loops: CDR1 SGHRS, CDR2 YFSETQ.